A selection of T cell receptor beta chains follows, all from one sample in a study of T cells in localized non-small cell lung cancer. Profiled with immunoSEQ multiplex PCR; TCRdb holds only in-frame clones, not every one. The sample carries tens of thousands of clones, roughly 90% recorded once. Here the sequenced sample was peripheral blood, taken before any cancer treatment. The receptor source for this set is a male donor at least 60 years old with stage I squamous cell lung carcinoma. The conserved cysteine and the conserved F or W are not part of the CDR3 here. Each record gives: V gene, J gene, CDR3 protein.

V gene: TRBV5-1
J gene: TRBJ1-4
CDR3 protein: ASSSGTLNEKLF

V gene: TRBV27
J gene: TRBJ1-3
CDR3 protein: ASSLRVNGNTIY

V gene: TRBV4-2
J gene: TRBJ2-2
CDR3 protein: ASSPGEGAHGELF

V gene: TRBV2
J gene: TRBJ1-3
CDR3 protein: ASSPGLTSGNTIY

V gene: TRBV10-3
J gene: TRBJ2-3
CDR3 protein: AISAVTGASDTQY

V gene: TRBV11-2
J gene: TRBJ2-3
CDR3 protein: ASSFGGTTDTQY

V gene: TRBV19
J gene: TRBJ1-4
CDR3 protein: ASSIGGMREKLF

V gene: TRBV5-1
J gene: TRBJ2-5
CDR3 protein: ASRYGQQETQY

V gene: TRBV19
J gene: TRBJ1-2
CDR3 protein: ASSWESAQDTRYGYT

V gene: TRBV18
J gene: TRBJ1-2
CDR3 protein: ASSPQGATNYGYT

V gene: TRBV11-2
J gene: TRBJ2-5
CDR3 protein: ASSSRGLGETQY

V gene: TRBV11-2
J gene: TRBJ2-6
CDR3 protein: ASSGNSKQQSRANVLT

V gene: TRBV5-1
J gene: TRBJ1-1
CDR3 protein: ASSLLGGANTEAF

V gene: TRBV6-5
J gene: TRBJ2-7
CDR3 protein: ASVPGGSYEQY

V gene: TRBV30
J gene: TRBJ1-2
CDR3 protein: AWSVSRSANYGYT

V gene: TRBV18
J gene: TRBJ1-5
CDR3 protein: ASSPRVGYNQPQH

V gene: TRBV14
J gene: TRBJ2-5
CDR3 protein: ASSQLAGGPGMVETQY

V gene: TRBV7-9
J gene: TRBJ2-4
CDR3 protein: ASSSRNSEDKNIQY

V gene: TRBV21-1
J gene: TRBJ1-2
CDR3 protein: ARPTGSNDGYT

V gene: TRBV5-1
J gene: TRBJ1-6
CDR3 protein: ASSLASQAAGPYNSPLH

V gene: TRBV5-1
J gene: TRBJ2-4
CDR3 protein: ASTAWGDRENIQY

V gene: TRBV2
J gene: TRBJ2-3
CDR3 protein: ASSELGVDTDTQY

V gene: TRBV5-1
J gene: TRBJ1-1
CDR3 protein: ASSLTGTANTEAF

V gene: TRBV11-2
J gene: TRBJ2-7
CDR3 protein: ASSLGSGGSREQY

V gene: TRBV2
J gene: TRBJ1-3
CDR3 protein: ASKYRGNGNTIY

V gene: TRBV4-2
J gene: TRBJ2-3
CDR3 protein: ASSQGVAGGLDTQY

V gene: TRBV11-2
J gene: TRBJ1-1
CDR3 protein: ASSFLGGANTEAF

V gene: TRBV18
J gene: TRBJ1-3
CDR3 protein: ASSPQGGNTIY

V gene: TRBV5-1
J gene: TRBJ1-1
CDR3 protein: ASSSGPGPNTEAF

V gene: TRBV6-1
J gene: TRBJ2-7
CDR3 protein: ASVRQPEYEQY

V gene: TRBV2
J gene: TRBJ1-2
CDR3 protein: ASSVVQGARGYT

V gene: TRBV5-1
J gene: TRBJ2-3
CDR3 protein: ASSLAETDTQY

V gene: TRBV21-1
J gene: TRBJ1-6
CDR3 protein: ASRFRAIEG

V gene: TRBV14
J gene: TRBJ1-2
CDR3 protein: ASSGGAPYGYT

V gene: TRBV5-5
J gene: TRBJ1-3
CDR3 protein: ASSFSGSGNTIY

V gene: TRBV19
J gene: TRBJ2-3
CDR3 protein: ASRSGQVWTDTQY

V gene: TRBV19
J gene: TRBJ1-6
CDR3 protein: ASSMGRAGNSPLH

V gene: TRBV9
J gene: TRBJ2-7
CDR3 protein: ASSVAGTEQY

V gene: TRBV19
J gene: TRBJ2-6
CDR3 protein: ASTHGDTHYSGANVLT

V gene: TRBV1
J gene: TRBJ2-2
CDR3 protein: TSSQVRILATIGELF

V gene: TRBV6-5
J gene: TRBJ1-2
CDR3 protein: ASSVGTGGRYGYT

V gene: TRBV27
J gene: TRBJ1-1
CDR3 protein: ASSSQGILNTEAF

V gene: TRBV7-2
J gene: TRBJ1-1
CDR3 protein: ASIPGQVLYGTEAF

V gene: TRBV5-1
J gene: TRBJ2-3
CDR3 protein: ASSLGGIVTDTQY

V gene: TRBV13
J gene: TRBJ1-3
CDR3 protein: ASSLARMSAGNTIY

V gene: TRBV5-1
J gene: TRBJ2-1
CDR3 protein: ASSLFPVRNEQF

V gene: TRBV7-2
J gene: TRBJ2-1
CDR3 protein: ASSLVASGGNNEQF

V gene: TRBV18
J gene: TRBJ1-2
CDR3 protein: ASSPTRNEVGGYT